This TCR beta chain emerged from a study of blood T cell repertoires in COVID-19. Study overall: PBMCs, B-cell-depleted T cells, or T cells provided the cDNA or gDNA that made up the material.

The V end was cut by 7 bases, the J end by 5 bases, with 12 bases between. Germline V gives CDR1 MNHEY, CDR2 SMNVEV (reference sequence). This CDR3 contains 14 residues. The method was immunoSEQ multiplex PCR; TCRdb's version includes in-frame clones alone and lacks a portion of them. The sample carries some 200,000 clones, 85% to 90% recorded once. This clone was counted between two and nine times. V gene TRBV27 combines with J gene TRBJ1-6; tentative D call: TRBD1 (5 bases). The specimen sequenced was peripheral blood. This TCR derives from a man aged 80 or over with acute or convalescent COVID-19. CDR3 region: CASTTTGDNSPLHF. The CDR3 nucleotides are TGTGCCAGCACAACTACAGGCGATAATTCACCCCTCCACTTT.